This is a list of T cell receptor beta chains from one sample in a study of cytomegalovirus exposure and HLA in healthy donors. Clones were sequenced by immunoSEQ multiplex PCR, and TCRdb holds only the in-frame ones, with some missing. The sample has more than 150,000 clones, under 85% seen once; the top ten hold around 1.5%. Specimen: PBMCs. These receptors were taken from a man aged 50-59 years in good health and CMV-seronegative. CDR3s include the opening cysteine and the closing phenylalanine or tryptophan. Each record gives: J gene, V gene, D gene, clone size, CDR3 protein, CDR3 DNA. The D gene is left open where the match is weak. Only part of the rows carry a size: once, few, many, or a class if the clone is expanded.

>TRBJ1-2|TRBV25-1|-|-
CASSESAGRANYGYTF
TGTGCCAGCAGTGAATCTGCGGGTCGAGCTAACTATGGCTACACCTTC
>TRBJ2-3|TRBV4-1|TRBD1|-
CASSQDAGGISDTQYF
TGCGCCAGCAGCCAAGATGCAGGGGGTATCTCAGATACGCAGTATTTT
>TRBJ2-1|TRBV19|TRBD1|once
CASSSGQLANYNEQFF
TGTGCCAGTAGTTCGGGACAGTTAGCGAATTACAATGAGCAGTTCTTC
>TRBJ1-1|TRBV30|-|-
CAWSVRGGNTEAFF
TGTGCCTGGAGTGTACGTGGAGGGAACACTGAAGCTTTCTTT
>TRBJ2-5|TRBV2|TRBD1|once
CASRIQGAQGETQYF
TGTGCCAGCAGGATACAGGGGGCGCAGGGAGAGACCCAGTACTTC
>TRBJ2-7|TRBV11-3|TRBD2|-
CASSLESGREQYF
TGTGCCAGCAGCTTAGAGTCCGGGAGGGAGCAGTACTTC
>TRBJ1-4|TRBV4-1|-|-
CASSQTVSRGTNEKLFF
TGCGCCAGCAGCCAGACAGTTTCAAGGGGGACTAATGAAAAACTGTTTTTT
>TRBJ2-5|TRBV5-1|-|once
CASSFGGPGETQYF
TGCGCCAGCAGCTTCGGGGGGCCGGGCGAGACCCAGTACTTC
>TRBJ2-5|TRBV6-5|-|few
CASSIAETQYF
TGTGCCAGCAGTATAGCTGAGACCCAGTACTTC
>TRBJ2-5|TRBV5-1|-|-
CASSTANRGLQETQYF
TGCGCCAGCAGCACCGCAAATCGGGGTCTCCAAGAGACCCAGTACTTC
>TRBJ2-3|TRBV7-3|TRBD2|-
CASSYGGGAQYF
TGTGCCAGCAGCTATGGCGGGGGTGCGCAGTATTTT
>TRBJ2-2|TRBV7-8|-|-
CASSLAVEPGELFF
TGTGCCAGCAGCTTAGCGGTCGAGCCCGGGGAGCTGTTTTTT
>TRBJ1-4|TRBV7-9|TRBD1|-
CASSLQDRNEKLFF
TGTGCCAGCAGCTTACAGGACAGGAATGAAAAACTGTTTTTT
>TRBJ2-1|TRBV4-3|-|-
CASSQGRRDNEQFF
TGCGCCAGCAGCCAAGGCCGCAGGGACAATGAGCAGTTCTTC
>TRBJ2-7|TRBV5-6|-|once
CASSLSGASYEQYF
TGTGCCAGCAGCTTGTCGGGTGCGTCCTACGAGCAGTACTTC
>TRBJ2-5|TRBV4-1|TRBD1|-
CASSRGQGAIEETQYF
TGCGCCAGCAGCCGAGGACAGGGGGCAATAGAGGAGACCCAGTACTTC
>TRBJ1-1|TRBV6-5|-|few
CASSYGPGQGSTEAFF
TGTGCCAGCAGTTACGGGCCTGGGCAGGGTAGCACTGAAGCTTTCTTT
>TRBJ1-1|TRBV18|-|-
CASSRTTDGGTEAFF
TGTGCCAGCTCACGGACGACGGACGGGGGGACTGAAGCTTTCTTT
>TRBJ1-1|TRBV7-9|-|-
CSSSWEGRGTEAFF
TGTTCCAGCAGCTGGGAGGGGCGAGGCACTGAAGCTTTCTTT
>TRBJ1-1|TRBV9|-|-
CASSVGPENTEAFF
TGTGCCAGCAGCGTAGGGCCAGAGAACACTGAAGCTTTCTTT
>TRBJ2-5|TRBV5-1|-|-
CASSPWLVAGAQYF
TGCGCCAGCAGCCCCTGGCTAGTGGCCGGGGCCCAGTACTTC
>TRBJ1-3|TRBV7-2|-|-
CASSLGGLYGNTIYF
TGTGCCAGCAGCTTAGGTGGGCTTTATGGAAACACCATATATTTT
>TRBJ2-7|TRBV5-1|-|-
CASSLRGRGTAVGYEQYF
TGCGCCAGCAGCTTACGGGGCAGGGGAACAGCGGTAGGCTACGAGCAGTACTTC
>TRBJ2-7|TRBV27|-|-
CASSFDWSYEQYF
TGTGCCAGCAGTTTTGACTGGTCCTACGAGCAGTACTTC
>TRBJ2-1|TRBV9|TRBD2|-
CASSPQAGAYNEQFF
TGTGCCAGCAGCCCCCAAGCGGGGGCGTACAATGAGCAGTTCTTC
>TRBJ1-3|TRBV5-1|-|-
CASSPDGGAKSSGNTIYF
TGCGCCAGCAGCCCCGATGGGGGGGCTAAGTCCTCTGGAAACACCATATATTTT
>TRBJ2-3|TRBV4-2|TRBD1|few
CASSQEGGRSTDTQYF
TGTGCCAGCAGCCAAGAAGGGGGCCGTAGCACAGATACGCAGTATTTT
>TRBJ1-2|TRBV7-8|-|-
CASSLEEGRRFYGYTF
TGTGCCAGCAGCTTAGAAGAGGGAAGGCGTTTCTATGGCTACACCTTC
>TRBJ2-3|TRBV28|TRBD2|-
CASSLFGRRREGFGTDTQYF
TGTGCCAGCAGTTTATTCGGGCGTAGACGGGAGGGATTTGGGACAGATACGCAGTATTTT
>TRBJ1-5|TRBV7-2|-|-
CASSGVFGTGLNQPQHF
TGTGCCAGCAGCGGGGTATTTGGCACAGGTCTTAATCAGCCCCAGCATTTT
>TRBJ2-2|TRBV5-4|TRBD1|-
CASSLFDRVTGELFF
TGTGCCAGCAGCTTGTTCGACAGGGTCACCGGGGAGCTGTTTTTT
>TRBJ2-3|TRBV12-5|TRBD1|-
CASGLGQGLGTDTQYF
TGTGCTAGTGGTTTGGGACAGGGGTTAGGCACAGATACGCAGTATTTT
>TRBJ2-5|TRBV11-2|TRBD2|-
CASSPPWVAGVPQETQYF
TGTGCCAGCAGCCCCCCCTGGGTAGCGGGAGTCCCCCAAGAGACCCAGTACTTC
>TRBJ1-1|TRBV29-1|-|-
CSVERARNTEAFF
TGCAGCGTTGAGAGGGCACGGAACACTGAAGCTTTCTTT
>TRBJ1-1|TRBV18|TRBD1|-
CASSPGQGAIKYTEAFF
TGTGCCAGCTCTCCGGGACAGGGGGCTATTAAGTACACTGAAGCTTTCTTT
>TRBJ2-1|TRBV7-9|-|-
CASSPRTGVSYNEQFF
TGTGCCAGCAGCCCCAGAACGGGAGTTTCCTACAATGAGCAGTTCTTC
>TRBJ1-2|TRBV5-1|-|-
CASSLAGGSNYGYTF
TGCGCCAGCAGCTTGGCAGGTGGCAGTAACTATGGCTACACCTTC
>TRBJ2-1|TRBV5-1|-|-
CASSLERWYNEQFF
TGCGCCAGCAGCTTAGAGCGGTGGTACAATGAGCAGTTCTTC
>TRBJ2-5|TRBV7-7|TRBD2|-
CASSHSTSAQETQYF
TGTGCTAGCAGCCACTCGACTAGCGCCCAAGAGACCCAGTACTTC
>TRBJ2-5|TRBV6-5|-|-
CASSYSTLGGETQYF
TGTGCCAGCAGTTACTCCACTCTAGGGGGAGAGACCCAGTACTTC
>TRBJ1-1|TRBV7-3|TRBD1|-
CANRDSQLNTEAFF
TGTGCCAACCGGGACAGTCAGTTGAACACTGAAGCTTTCTTT
>TRBJ2-5|TRBV18|-|-
CASSLAQETQYF
TGTGCCAGCTCACTGGCCCAAGAGACCCAGTACTTC
>TRBJ2-3|TRBV12-2|-|-
CASRLPHSGSTDTQYF
TGTGCAAGTCGCTTACCCCACAGCGGGAGCACAGATACGCAGTATTTT
>TRBJ1-1|TRBV4-1|TRBD1|few
CASSQLQGAGEAFF
TGCGCCAGCAGCCAATTGCAGGGGGCTGGGGAAGCTTTCTTT
>TRBJ1-2|TRBV30|TRBD1|-
CAWTTGGGYTF
TGTGCCTGGACAACAGGGGGAGGCTACACCTTC
>TRBJ2-7|TRBV5-1|-|once
CASSDPGGPLYEQYF
TGCGCCAGCAGTGATCCGGGGGGCCCTTTATACGAGCAGTACTTC
>TRBJ2-2|TRBV5-6|-|-
CASSFRKLDTGELFF
TGTGCCAGCAGCTTCCGCAAGCTAGACACCGGGGAGCTGTTTTTT
>TRBJ2-3|TRBV7-3|TRBD2|once
CASSVSGSRTDTQYF
TGTGCCAGCAGCGTTAGCGGGAGTCGCACAGATACGCAGTATTTT
>TRBJ1-4|TRBV7-2|TRBD1|-
CASSRDRGAEKLFF
TGTGCCAGCAGCAGGGACAGGGGTGCCGAAAAACTGTTTTTT
>TRBJ2-1|TRBV6-4|TRBD2|-
CASSATSGRVNEQFF
TGTGCCAGCAGTGCGACTAGCGGGAGAGTAAATGAGCAGTTCTTC
>TRBJ1-2|TRBV28|TRBD1|-
CASRFPGQAANYGYTF
TGTGCCAGCAGATTCCCGGGACAGGCAGCTAACTATGGCTACACCTTC
>TRBJ2-5|TRBV28|-|-
CASIGPGEWEYF
TGTGCCAGCATTGGACCGGGGGAGTGGGAGTACTTC
>TRBJ1-2|TRBV6-5|TRBD1|-
CAATPGTGHGYTF
TGTGCCGCCACACCCGGGACAGGGCATGGCTACACCTTC
>TRBJ2-1|TRBV10-3|TRBD2|-
CATGTSGGESSYNEQFF
TGTGCCACCGGGACTAGCGGGGGGGAAAGCTCCTACAATGAGCAGTTCTTC
>TRBJ2-7|TRBV6-1|TRBD2|-
CASHTGGPSYEQYF
TGTGCCAGCCATACGGGAGGCCCCTCGTACGAGCAGTACTTC
>TRBJ2-2|TRBV5-1|-|-
CASKGALHTGELFF
TGCGCCAGCAAAGGGGCACTCCACACCGGGGAGCTGTTTTTT
>TRBJ2-5|TRBV28|TRBD2|-
CASRSTGTGGTQYF
TGTGCCAGCAGATCCACCGGGACGGGGGGGACCCAGTACTTC
>TRBJ2-5|TRBV7-2|TRBD2|once
CASSPSRRGGAETQYF
TGTGCCAGCAGCCCAAGTAGGCGGGGGGGCGCGGAGACCCAGTACTTC